This T cell receptor beta chain is drawn from a study of T cell responses to AZD1222 COVID-19 vaccine. Study-wide points: Scientists sampled the repertoires only once the peak T cell response had passed. Donors skewed white British and female; clonal diversity was possibly underestimated.

With respect to this clone: What it binds is unknown.

Some clones are missing from TCRdb's copy, which holds only in-frame ones; the method was immunoSEQ multiplex PCR. This sample carries fewer than 100,000 clones, 88% of them seen once, and the ten largest clones take around 21%. This CDR3 is 12 amino acids long. V gave up 4 bases and J gave up 10 bases, with 11 bases separating them. The V gene's germline CDR1 is SGHNT and CDR2 YENEEA. This receptor was taken from an adult in good health. Sequencing was performed on peripheral blood, taken on day 0 of AZD1222 vaccination. The rearrangement links TRBV11-3 to TRBJ2-1; unclear D gene. The CDR3 spells CASSSRNDEQFF. The CDR3 coding sequence is TGTGCCAGCAGCTCCCGTAATGACGAGCAGTTCTTC. Using reference TRBV11-3 and TRBJ2-1 for the parts outside the CDR3, the full variable domain is EAGVVQSPRYKIIEKKQPVAFWCNPISGHNTLYWYLQNLGQGPELLIRYENEEAVDDSQLPKDRFSAERLKGVDSTLKIQPAELGDSAVYLCASSSRNDEQFFGPGTRLTVL.